Listed below are T cell receptor beta chains from one sample, sequenced in a study of patients and donors after allogeneic stem cell transplantation. TCRdb analysed the RT-PCR reads with MiXCR anew, one entry per CDR3 protein. The top ten clones hold around 35% of a sample with about 200,000 distinct CDR3 sequences, around two fifths of them seen once. Input material: blood, either unsorted or a sorted T cell fraction (not recorded which). The receptors stem from a human donor who was either an allogeneic HSCT recipient or a stem cell or donor lymphocyte infusion donor (not recorded which). It is not recorded whose cells these are; they may come from a transplant donor. CDR3s include the opening cysteine and the closing phenylalanine or tryptophan. The order of the fields is V gene, D gene, J gene, clone size, CDR3 protein, CDR3 DNA. D genes are given only for firm matches. Clone size is stated in some rows and not others, as once, few, many or a class when expanded.

>TRBV20-1|TRBD1|TRBJ1-4|few
CSAKPAGTGSEKLFF
TGCAGTGCGAAACCCGCCGGGACAGGGAGTGAAAAACTGTTTTTT
>TRBV9|-|TRBJ1-5|-
CASSVDGSNQPQHF
TGTGCCAGCAGCGTAGACGGAAGCAATCAGCCCCAGCATTTT
>TRBV9|-|TRBJ1-1|-
CASSVAGLSTEAFF
TGTGCCAGCAGCGTAGCAGGGCTCTCCACTGAAGCTTTCTTT
>TRBV4-3|TRBD2|TRBJ2-3|-
CASSQRTSGSWNTQYF
TGCGCCAGCAGCCAAAGAACTAGCGGGAGTTGGAATACGCAGTATTTT
>TRBV9|-|TRBJ1-1|few
CASSVGGDSTEAFF
TGTGCCAGCAGCGTAGGGGGGGACTCCACTGAAGCTTTCTTT
>TRBV12-3/TRBV12-4|-|TRBJ2-3|-
CASTPDTDTQYF
TGTGCCAGCACCCCGGACACAGATACGCAGTATTTT
>TRBV13|-|TRBJ1-1|-
CASSLGGQLNTEAFF
TGTGCCAGCAGCTTAGGCGGGCAGTTGAACACTGAAGCTTTCTTT
>TRBV9|-|TRBJ1-5|-
CASSVGRRNQPQHF
TGTGCCAGCAGCGTAGGCAGGAGGAATCAGCCCCAGCATTTT
>TRBV20-1|TRBD1|TRBJ1-1|-
CSAPGQVFWNTEAFF
TGCAGTGCCCCGGGACAGGTCTTCTGGAACACTGAAGCTTTCTTT
>TRBV6-5|TRBD2|TRBJ2-1|-
CASKGIGTSGKIPLNQQFF
TGTGCCAGCAAGGGGATAGGGACTAGCGGGAAGATCCCCCTCAATCAGCAGTTCTTC
>TRBV30|-|TRBJ2-7|-
CAWSVGSTYEQYF
TGTGCCTGGAGTGTAGGTTCGACCTACGAGCAGTACTTC
>TRBV19|-|TRBJ1-5|large
CASSIDLAQPQHF
TGTGCCAGTAGTATAGATCTAGCTCAGCCCCAGCATTTT
>TRBV20-1|-|TRBJ1-5|few
CSARDSRGGQPQHF
TGCAGTGCTAGAGATAGCAGGGGAGGTCAGCCCCAGCATTTT
>TRBV10-3|TRBD1|TRBJ1-5|many
CAIDRGGNQPQHF
TGTGCCATCGACAGGGGCGGAAATCAGCCCCAGCATTTT
>TRBV28|-|TRBJ1-5|few
CASARAGRGRWNQPQHF
TGTGCCAGCGCCCGGGCGGGCAGGGGAAGATGGAATCAGCCCCAGCATTTT
>TRBV6-6|-|TRBJ2-7|-
CASSYSGRPLGQYF
TGTGCCAGCAGTTACTCTGGCAGGCCCTTGGGGCAGTACTTC
>TRBV4-3|-|TRBJ2-3|-
CASSQDYRGQLSYTDTQYF
TGCGCCAGCAGCCAAGACTACCGGGGCCAGCTCAGCTACACAGATACGCAGTATTTT
>TRBV28|-|TRBJ1-4|-
CASSSPLRLFTTNEKLFF
TGTGCCAGCAGTTCACCCCTTAGACTGTTCACAACTAATGAAAAACTGTTTTTT
>TRBV12-3/TRBV12-4|-|TRBJ2-2|few
CASSLDRLYANTGELFF
TGTGCCAGCAGTTTAGATCGTCTATACGCGAACACCGGGGAGCTGTTTTTT
>TRBV6-4|-|TRBJ1-1|few
CASRAGVGATEAFF
TGTGCCAGCAGGGCCGGGGTCGGGGCCACTGAAGCTTTCTTT
>TRBV6-1|-|TRBJ1-1|-
CATQSGTEAFF
TGTGCCACCCAGTCGGGTACTGAAGCTTTCTTT
>TRBV28|TRBD2|TRBJ2-3|few
CASSFGELASDTQYF
TGTGCCAGCAGTTTCGGAGAACTAGCGTCAGATACGCAGTATTTT
>TRBV5-8|-|TRBJ1-3|few
CASSGPRVSGNTIYF
TGTGCCAGCAGCGGACCGCGGGTATCTGGAAACACCATATATTTT
>TRBV12-3/TRBV12-4|-|TRBJ1-1|few
CASSPHDPKGEAFF
TGTGCCAGCAGTCCCCACGACCCGAAAGGTGAAGCTTTCTTT
>TRBV29-1|-|TRBJ2-1|-
CSVRTAVNEQFF
TGCAGCGTCAGGACAGCGGTAAACGAGCAGTTCTTC
>TRBV6-6|-|TRBJ1-5|few
CASSYQLNQPQHF
TGTGCCAGCAGTTATCAGCTTAATCAGCCCCAGCATTTT
>TRBV7-2|-|TRBJ2-3|-
CASSFSRVDTQYF
TGTGCCAGCAGCTTTTCGCGTGTAGATACGCAGTATTTT
>TRBV6-6|-|TRBJ1-2|-
CASSQDSGYGYTF
TGTGCCAGCAGCCAGGACAGTGGCTATGGCTACACCTTC
>TRBV13|-|TRBJ2-1|-
CASSLFTGKSYNEQFF
TGTGCCAGCAGCCTTTTTACAGGGAAGTCCTACAATGAGCAGTTCTTC
>TRBV7-7|-|TRBJ1-5|once
CASNPDRVHFSNQPQHF
TGTGCCAGCAACCCGGACAGAGTACACTTTAGCAATCAGCCCCAGCATTTT
>TRBV9|TRBD2|TRBJ2-2|-
CASSVSHTSGRTGELFF
TGTGCCAGCAGCGTCTCCCATACTAGCGGGAGAACCGGGGAGCTGTTTTTT
>TRBV7-8|-|TRBJ1-4|-
CASSLGGYNEKLFF
TGTGCCAGCAGCTTAGGGGGCTATAATGAAAAACTGTTTTTT
>TRBV12-3/TRBV12-4|-|TRBJ2-7|few
CASSLAGTSGYEQYF
TGTGCCAGCAGCCTAGCCGGGACATCGGGGTACGAGCAGTACTTC
>TRBV29-1|TRBD2|TRBJ2-1|-
CSVRFPIAGGPGSSYNEQFF
TGCAGCGTCCGATTTCCTATAGCGGGAGGGCCGGGGAGCTCCTACAATGAGCAGTTCTTC